The rows below give T cell receptor beta chains drawn from one sample of a study of cytomegalovirus exposure and HLA in healthy donors. Using immunoSEQ multiplex PCR, the repertoire was profiled, and TCRdb retains in-frame clones only, with some absent. The sample yields roughly 100,000 clones, roughly three quarters seen once. The sequencing sample was made of PBMCs. These receptors originate from a male donor in good health and CMV-seropositive. The conserved cysteine and the conserved F or W are not part of the CDR3 here. The order of the fields is CDR3 length, clone size, J gene, V gene, D gene, CDR3 protein. D genes are given only for firm matches. Clone size appears in some rows only: once, few, many, or a class for an expanded clone.

13,.,TRBJ2-3,TRBV7-3,TRBD2,ASSLVGRATDTQY
12,.,TRBJ1-5,TRBV19,.,ASTPIGGNQPQH
11,.,TRBJ1-5,TRBV6-5,.,ASRPQANQPQH
12,few,TRBJ1-1,TRBV2,.,ASSATPGNTEAF
12,.,TRBJ2-7,TRBV5-4,.,ASSGTGLSYEQY
14,.,TRBJ2-2,TRBV5-5,TRBD2,ASSRMTSGSAGELF
14,few,TRBJ2-1,TRBV4-3,TRBD2,ASSQDTGLAGGEQF
13,.,TRBJ1-3,TRBV5-1,TRBD1,ASSPGTAAGNTIY
9,once,TRBJ2-1,TRBV20-1,TRBD1,SASNRGTQF
12,.,TRBJ2-5,TRBV2,.,ASSDGGSKWTQY
13,once,TRBJ1-2,TRBV6-5,TRBD1,ATRDRNPTGYGYT
18,.,TRBJ2-2,TRBV7-8,TRBD1,ASSLVANEGGQGRTGELF
17,few,TRBJ2-1,TRBV18,TRBD2,ASSLAALVGTSGRNEQF
12,.,TRBJ2-5,TRBV28,.,ASSLGGRQETQY